This passage covers 21 T cell receptor beta chains from one sample sequenced in a study of early T cells in non-severe SARS-CoV-2 infection. TCRdb used MiXCR to reprocess the 5' RACE reads, holding one entry per CDR3 protein. The table includes around 47,000 distinct CDR3 sequences, approximately 10% detected once. Input material: whole blood. All receptors derive from an adult who was a healthcare worker with PCR-confirmed SARS-CoV-2 infection or an uninfected control (not recorded which).

In this sample, this clonotype turned up many times. The rearrangement uses TRBV7-6 and TRBJ2-1; 8 positions agree with TRBD1. This CDR3 spans 16 amino acids. Germline values: CDR1 SGHVS, CDR2 FNYEAQ. Unmatched junction bases numbered 15, after V lost 1 base and J lost 13 bases. This chain's CDR3 is CASSLGNPMGQEKQFF. CDR3 DNA: TGTGCCAGCAGCTTAGGGAACCCGATGGGACAGGAGAAACAGTTCTTC.

This chain connects TRBV29-1 to TRBJ2-7, with 9 nucleotides matching TRBD1. Looked up from germline, CDR1 is SQVTM and CDR2 is ANQGSEA. Unmatched junction bases numbered 7, after V lost 7 bases and J lost 6 bases. This CDR3 comprises 12 residues. CDR3 sequence: CSGATGGREQYF. Written as DNA, the CDR3 is TGCAGCGGTGCGACAGGGGGACGCGAGCAGTACTTC.

CDR3 sequence (DNA): TGCAGTGCACACTTAGGGCAGAGCTCCTACAATGAGCAGTTCTTC. Translated: CSAHLGQSSYNEQFF. The V gene is TRBV20-1, the J gene TRBJ2-1; D not resolved. V was pared by 6 bases and J by 0 bases, with 15 bases between. The germline V gene encodes CDR1 DFQATT and CDR2 SNEGSKA (reference sequence). There are 15 residues in the CDR3.

The chain couples TRBV18 to TRBJ1-2; weak D call: TRBD1 (6 bases). The CDR3 sequence is 13 residues long. Germline V gene lookup returns CDR1 KGHSH and CDR2 LQKENI. Trimming cost V 3 bases and J 4 bases, with 9 bases left between them. Here the CDR3 reads CASSPGTLYGYTF. CDR3 sequence (DNA): TGTGCCAGCTCACCCGGGACACTCTATGGCTACACCTTC.

This clonotype was detected many times. The chain links TRBV27 to TRBJ1-1, with a possible D match to TRBD1 (5 bases). Trimming stripped 5 bases from V and 5 bases from J, with 15 bases between. CDR3 size: 14 residues. Germline CDR1 and CDR2: MNHEY and SMNVEV (reference sequence). The CDR3 coding sequence is TGTGCCAGCAGTCCTGGGGACCGTAGGACTGAAGCTTTCTTT. As protein: CASSPGDRRTEAFF.

This CDR3 reads CSAIWNTGELFF. The CDR3 bases are TGCAGTGCTATATGGAACACCGGGGAGCTGTTTTTT. J is TRBJ2-2 and V is TRBV20-1; D unresolved. The CDR3 is made up of 12 amino acids. Germline lookup yields CDR1 DFQATT and CDR2 SNEGSKA (reference sequence). V lost 4 bases, J lost 1 base, and 4 bases lay in between.

The chain couples TRBV7-2 to TRBJ2-5, with 9 bases fitting TRBD1. Germline V gives CDR1 SGHTA, CDR2 FQGNSA. V dropped 4 bases and J dropped 4; count of bases not matched to a gene: 1. This CDR3 spans 13 amino acids. CDR3 nucleotides: TGTGCCAGCAGCTCGGACAGGGGAGAGACCCAGTACTTC. It codes for CASSSDRGETQYF.

V is TRBV12-3 or TRBV12-4 and J is TRBJ2-1; the D is unclear. This CDR3 has 12 amino acids. V lost 7 bases and J lost 6, with 10 bases in between. The CDR3 protein is CASTSLGNEQFF. As DNA, the CDR3 is TGTGCCAGCACCTCGCTAGGCAATGAGCAGTTCTTC.

The rearrangement joins TRBV6-5 to TRBJ2-1; 13 bases match TRBD2. V dropped 4 bases and J dropped 9; count of bases not matched to a gene: 9. Germline CDR1 reads MNHEY; CDR2 reads SVGAGI. The CDR3 totals 16 residues. CDR3 protein: CASSLLLAGGPGEQFF. The CDR3 DNA reads as TGTGCCAGCAGTTTATTACTAGCGGGAGGGCCCGGTGAGCAGTTCTTC.

This clonotype has ten or more counts. The V and J genes are TRBV19 and TRBJ2-7; tentatively, D is TRBD1 (5 bases). CDR3 length: 14 residues. Trimming left V 1 base short and J 5 bases short, with 12 bases between. Germline assignment: CDR1 LNHDA and CDR2 SQIVND (reference sequence). CDR3 bases: TGTGCCAGTAGTATAGGCGCAGGGCGAAACGAGCAGTACTTC. Protein product: CASSIGAGRNEQYF.

The table lists this clonotype with many counts. The chain has TRBV12-5 and TRBJ1-4; possibly TRBD1 for D (6 bases). V lost 1 base to trimming and J lost 3 bases, with 33 bases between them. CDR1 and CDR2 from the germline V gene are LGHNT and FRNRAP. This CDR3 has 23 amino acids. This CDR3 is CASGLGLYLGARYLKQSNEKLFF. The CDR3 nucleotides read TGTGCTAGTGGTTTGGGATTATATCTGGGGGCGCGGTATCTTAAGCAGTCTAATGAAAAACTGTTTTTT.

This clonotype was seen repeatedly, ten times or more. V usage is TRBV28 and J usage is TRBJ2-5; 8 bases match TRBD1. With V trimmed by 5 bases and J by 4 bases, 6 bases remained unmatched. CDR1 is MDHEN and CDR2 is SYDVKM in the germline V gene. The CDR3 extends over 14 amino acids. DNA for the CDR3: TGTGCCAGCAGTAAACAGGGGGAGAGAGAGACCCAGTACTTC. Protein product: CASSKQGERETQYF.

Ten or more counts support this clonotype. The CDR3 sequence is CASSTLLGNEAFF. DNA for the CDR3: TGTGCCAGCAGTACCCTTTTGGGGAATGAAGCTTTCTTT. The rearrangement uses TRBV6-5 and TRBJ1-1; no reliable D call. The germline V gene encodes CDR1 MNHEY and CDR2 SVGAGI. This CDR3 spans 13 amino acids. The germline V and J ends were trimmed by 5 bases and 7 bases, with 14 bases remaining between them.

Written as DNA, the CDR3 is TGTGCCAGCTCGTCAGTCGGGACAGGCTCCTACGAGCAGTACTTC. The encoded protein is CASSSVGTGSYEQYF. The J gene is TRBJ2-7, the V gene TRBV28; 8 positions match TRBD1. This CDR3 region has 15 residues. V shed 8 bases, J shed 0 bases, and the junction held 9 bases outside the gene matches. Germline CDR1 MDHEN, CDR2 SYDVKM.

On this clonotype itself: One junction end disagrees with the germline gene, perhaps due to a read error. The V gene is TRBV30, the J gene TRBJ1-4; D gene unclear. Per germline, CDR1 GTSNPN and CDR2 SVGIG (reference sequence). The CDR3 is 14 amino acids. As DNA, the CDR3 is TGTGCCTGGAGTAGGAGCGCAACTAATGAAAAACTGCTTTTT. Translating it yields CAWSRSATNEKLLF.

This clonotype came up many times. The chain employs TRBV7-9 and TRBJ2-1, with TRBD1 identical over 9 bases. There are 17 residues in the CDR3. In germline, CDR1 is SEHNR, CDR2 FQNEAQ (reference sequence). The V segment lost 5 bases and the J segment 4 bases; nucleotides outside the gene matches: 12. CDR3 bases: TGTGCCAGCAGCCCGAATACAGGGGGCGCAGGTTACAATGAGCAGTTCTTC. It translates to CASSPNTGGAGYNEQFF.

The DNA for the CDR3 is TGTGCCAGCAGCCAAGAGGAAGGGGGCGGCAATCAGCCCCAGCATTTT. Its protein is CASSQEEGGGNQPQHF. The rearrangement links TRBV4-2 to TRBJ1-5, with 7 bases that match TRBD1. Germline V gene data show CDR1 as LGHNA and CDR2 as YNFKEQ. This CDR3 contains 16 residues. J gave up 2 bases and V 0 bases, and 4 bases lay outside the gene matches.

This clonotype has ten or more counts. This chain joins TRBV29-1 and TRBJ1-2; D perhaps matches TRBD1 (6 bases). CDR1 SQVTM and CDR2 ANQGSEA come from the germline V gene. Trimming took 1 base from V and 8 from J, leaving 14 bases between them. The CDR3 has 13 residues. The CDR3 loop reads CSVEAWTEDGYTF. CDR3 coding DNA: TGCAGCGTTGAAGCATGGACAGAGGACGGCTACACCTTC.

This clonotype was detected ten times or more. The rearrangement uses TRBV5-1 and TRBJ2-5; no clear D gene. Trimming left V 4 bases short and J 5 bases short, with 15 bases between. This CDR3 spans 14 amino acids. Germline CDR1 reads SGHRS; CDR2 reads YFSETQ. This CDR3 reads CASSPTRPSETQYF. CDR3 DNA sequence: TGCGCCAGCAGCCCCACCCGGCCGTCCGAGACCCAGTACTTC.

This clonotype was found many times. This chain uses TRBV5-1 with TRBJ2-3; D ambiguous. The V gene's germline CDR1 is SGHRS and CDR2 YFSETQ. The CDR3 contains 14 residues. The V end was cut by 4 bases, the J end by 6 bases, with 15 bases between. Here the CDR3 reads CASSLTTPDDTQYF. The CDR3 DNA follows: TGCGCCAGCAGCCTAACTACCCCCGACGATACGCAGTATTTT.

The rearrangement joins TRBV12-3 or TRBV12-4 to TRBJ2-5; 14 bases are a match to TRBD2. Trimming at V came to 6 bases and at J to 3 bases, leaving 3 bases not matched to a gene. This CDR3 spans 15 amino acids. The CDR3 DNA reads as TGTGCCAGCAGCCCGGGACTAGCGGGAGAAGAGACCCAGTACTTC. It specifies CASSPGLAGEETQYF.